This T cell receptor (beta chain) was obtained from a study of human T cells and chemical hapten exposure. About the research overall: Variation in per-sample TCR yields came mainly from small pooled library volume differences.

TCRdb called the RACE reads again in MiXCR, with one record for every CDR3 protein. This sample has roughly 160,000 distinct CDR3 sequences, with approximately 15% found just once. V shed 6 bases and J 5 bases; nucleotides not matched to a gene: 5. The CDR3 loop spans 14 amino acids. CDR1 DFQATT and CDR2 SNEGSKA come from the germline V gene (reference sequence). Indicated time point: patch test 1, 2 weeks after DPC sensitization. The treatment: therapeutic diphenylcyclopropenone sensitization with weekly scalp DPC. The sequence derives from a woman in her 30s with alopecia areata. Some clones in this sample may be carry-over from other donors' samples. Sequences were derived from whole blood, sampled in connection with sensitization to the hapten diphenylcyclopropenone (DPC). This sequence joins TRBV20-1 and TRBJ2-1; 12 nucleotides agree with TRBD2. The DNA of the CDR3 is TGCAGTGCCGGACTAGCGGGAAGGGACAATGAGCAGTTCTTC. Translated, it gives CSAGLAGRDNEQFF.